Following are 17 T cell receptor beta chains from one sample sequenced in a study of T cell changes during pregnancy in multiple sclerosis. Sequencing was performed with immunoSEQ multiplex PCR; in TCRdb, only in-frame clones are kept and a portion is missing. This sample carries approximately 38,000 clones, roughly 94% of them seen once, and the ten largest clones take 1.7%. This specimen consisted of peripheral blood, obtained in the third trimester of pregnancy. These receptors originate from a female donor with multiple sclerosis, enrolled in a pregnancy study.

The V gene is TRBV27, the J gene TRBJ2-7, with TRBD2 matching 7 bases. Germline CDR1 is MNHEY and CDR2 is SMNVEV (reference sequence). The CDR3 is 16 amino acids. The junction had 13 bases not matched to a gene; V was cut back by 5 bases and J by 3 bases. The DNA for the CDR3 is TGTGCCAGCAGTCCCTCGGCGGGGGAGGGGCACTACGAGCAGTACTTC. It codes for CASSPSAGEGHYEQYF.

The chain combines TRBV4-1 with TRBJ1-2, with TRBD1 matching over 12 bases. Germline V lookup: CDR1 MGHRA, CDR2 YSYEKL. This CDR3 is built from 19 residues. V lost 1 base and J lost 2; bases outside the gene matches: 11. As DNA, the CDR3 is TGCGCCAGCAGCCAAGCCCACACCGGGACAGGGGGCAAAAACTATGGCTACACCTTC. This codes for CASSQAHTGTGGKNYGYTF.

The chain recombines TRBV4-1 with TRBJ1-4; D is unclear. This CDR3 has 17 amino acids. Germline V gene data show CDR1 as MGHRA and CDR2 as YSYEKL. Between the trimmed V and J ends, which lost 0 bases and 0 bases, there was a span of 11 bases. The CDR3 nucleotides are TGCGCCAGCAGCCAAGATCCCGAGGTCGCAACTAATGAAAAACTGTTTTTT. Its protein product is CASSQDPEVATNEKLFF.

The V call is TRBV5-5, the J call TRBJ2-1, with 10 bases fitting TRBD2. The V gene end was trimmed by 0 bases and the J gene end by 4 bases; junction bases not matched to a gene: 7. Germline V gene data show CDR1 as SGHKS and CDR2 as YYEKEE (reference sequence). The CDR3 length is 17 residues. This CDR3 is CASSLATSGTLYNEQFF. DNA for the CDR3: TGTGCCAGCAGCTTGGCTACTAGCGGGACCCTATACAATGAGCAGTTCTTC.

A single count supports this clone. V is TRBV7-9 and J is TRBJ2-5; 11 positions match TRBD2. Germline CDR1 reads SEHNR; CDR2 reads FQNEAQ (reference sequence). This CDR3 has 15 residues. V lost 4 bases to trimming and J lost 3 bases; unmatched junction nucleotides: 4. CDR3: CASSSTTSGKETQYF. CDR3 in DNA: TGTGCCAGCAGCTCGACGACTAGCGGGAAAGAGACCCAGTACTTC.

J is TRBJ2-7 and V is TRBV10-3, with unresolved D. Looked up from germline, CDR1 is ENHRY and CDR2 is SYGVKD. CDR3 size: 15 residues. The ends were cut back, 0 bases at V and 7 bases at J, with 16 bases in the middle. CDR3 sequence (DNA): TGTGCCATCAGTGAGTCGATGGCAGGTAGTGGAGAGCAGTACTTC. Translation gives CAISESMAGSGEQYF.

The chain employs TRBV11-2 and TRBJ1-3, with 8 positions matching TRBD1. After removal of 5 bases from V and 1 base from J, the junction contained 10 bases not matched to a gene. Germline CDR1 reads SGHAT; CDR2 reads FQNNGV. This CDR3 region has 17 residues. CDR3 amino acids: CASSPLGQGVSGNTIYF. CDR3 DNA sequence: TGTGCCAGCAGCCCATTAGGACAGGGAGTTTCTGGAAACACCATATATTTT.

This chain connects TRBV27 to TRBJ2-7; 9 positions match TRBD1. Per germline, CDR1 MNHEY and CDR2 SMNVEV (reference sequence). J was trimmed by 2 bases and V by 5 bases; bases with no gene match: 4. The CDR3 is 14 residues long. As DNA, the CDR3 is TGTGCCAGCAGTAGGACAGGGGAAGCCTACGAGCAGTACTTC. This encodes CASSRTGEAYEQYF.

V is TRBV27 and J is TRBJ1-4; D gene unclear. V dropped 2 bases and J dropped 7 bases, with 8 bases sitting between them. CDR1 MNHEY and CDR2 SMNVEV come from the germline V gene (reference sequence). This CDR3 contains 13 residues. CDR3 nucleotides: TGTGCCAGCAGTTTAGTGGGAGGTGAAAAACTGTTTTTT. Translating it yields CASSLVGGEKLFF.

This rearrangement joins TRBV6-1 to TRBJ2-7, with 8 nucleotides matching TRBD2. Germline V gene sequence: CDR1 MNHNS, CDR2 SASEGT. Losses at the gene ends were 7 bases for V and 1 base for J; bases not matched to a gene: 6. CDR3 length equals 14 residues. CDR3 loop: CASTTTSGSYEQYF. In nucleotides, the CDR3 is TGTGCCAGCACTACTACTAGCGGTTCCTACGAGCAGTACTTC.

A single count supports this clone. V and J are TRBV9 and TRBJ1-3; 7 bases line up with TRBD1. Germline assignment: CDR1 SGDLS and CDR2 YYNGEE. This CDR3 comprises 16 residues. J lost 6 bases, V lost 0 bases, and 9 bases had no gene match. The chain's CDR3 is CASSVANPGGTNTIYF. The CDR3 DNA follows: TGTGCCAGCAGCGTAGCTAATCCAGGGGGGACAAACACCATATATTTT.

The J gene is TRBJ2-2, the V gene TRBV19; perhaps TRBD2 as D (7 bases). Deletions cut 8 bases from V and 0 bases from J, with 13 bases between. The CDR3 length is 15 residues. CDR1 is LNHDA, CDR2 SQIVND, per germline (reference sequence). CDR3 in amino acids: CASWGGGPNTGELFF. CDR3 DNA: TGTGCCAGTTGGGGAGGGGGACCGAACACCGGGGAGCTGTTTTTT.

The chain has TRBV5-1 and TRBJ2-7, with 8 bases aligning to TRBD1. Germline-derived CDR1 and CDR2 are SGHRS and YFSETQ. Trimming took 5 bases from V and 4 from J; bases not matched to a gene: 8. This CDR3 has 14 amino acids. The CDR3 sequence is CASSFRTGSYEQYF. CDR3 DNA sequence: TGCGCCAGCAGTTTCAGGACAGGGTCATACGAGCAGTACTTC.

Here the CDR3 reads CASSSSTETQYF. The CDR3 DNA is TGTGCCAGCTCTTCTAGTACTGAGACCCAGTACTTC. The rearrangement links TRBV6-1 to TRBJ2-5; no clear D. The CDR3 has 12 residues. CDR1 and CDR2 from the germline V gene are MNHNS and SASEGT. Between the trimmed V and J ends, which lost 8 bases and 5 bases, there was a span of 12 bases.

The V call is TRBV9, the J call TRBJ1-5; weak D call: TRBD1 (6 bases). The V gene's germline CDR1 is SGDLS and CDR2 YYNGEE. The CDR3 is 14 residues long. Trimming left V 3 bases short and J 0 bases short, with 7 bases between. The CDR3 nucleotides are TGTGCCAGCAGCGAGGGGGTTAGCAATCAGCCCCAGCATTTT. It translates to CASSEGVSNQPQHF.

V and J are TRBV6-5 and TRBJ2-1; 7 bases map to TRBD2. The germline V gene has CDR1 MNHEY and CDR2 SVGAGI. The J segment lost 4 bases and the V segment lost 2 bases, leaving 5 bases of the junction unmatched. The CDR3 loop spans 15 amino acids. CDR3 DNA: TGTGCCAGCAGTTACGTAGCGGGTTTGTACAATGAGCAGTTCTTC. Translating it yields CASSYVAGLYNEQFF.

This clone turned up a few times. V is TRBV19 and J is TRBJ1-1, with 11 bases that match TRBD1. After removal of 5 bases from V and 7 bases from J, the junction contained 6 bases not matched to a gene. The V gene's germline CDR1 is LNHDA and CDR2 SQIVND (reference sequence). This CDR3 region has 14 residues. CDR3 bases: TGTGCCAGTAGTGCAGGACAGGGGGCCGGTGAAGCTTTCTTT. Amino acid sequence: CASSAGQGAGEAFF.